The entry that follows covers one TCR beta chain sequence. This record comes from a study of blood T cell repertoires in COVID-19. Germline V gene sequence: CDR1 SEHNR, CDR2 FQNEAQ (reference sequence). The CDR3 is 16 residues long. Unmatched junction bases numbered 10, after V lost 5 bases and J lost 3 bases. Repertoires were generated with immunoSEQ multiplex PCR, while TCRdb's copy carries only in-frame clones and drops some. Counted here are approximately 130,000 clones, approximately 80% occurring once; the ten biggest clones make up more than 9.5%. This clonotype originated in a man aged 35 to 55 with active or convalescent COVID-19. This chain links TRBV7-9 with TRBJ2-4; TRBD2 agrees at 7 bases. Sequencing was performed on peripheral blood. CDR3 loop: CASSLGEGRDKNIQYF. The CDR3 DNA reads TGTGCCAGCAGCCTAGGGGAGGGAAGGGACAAAAACATTCAGTACTTC.